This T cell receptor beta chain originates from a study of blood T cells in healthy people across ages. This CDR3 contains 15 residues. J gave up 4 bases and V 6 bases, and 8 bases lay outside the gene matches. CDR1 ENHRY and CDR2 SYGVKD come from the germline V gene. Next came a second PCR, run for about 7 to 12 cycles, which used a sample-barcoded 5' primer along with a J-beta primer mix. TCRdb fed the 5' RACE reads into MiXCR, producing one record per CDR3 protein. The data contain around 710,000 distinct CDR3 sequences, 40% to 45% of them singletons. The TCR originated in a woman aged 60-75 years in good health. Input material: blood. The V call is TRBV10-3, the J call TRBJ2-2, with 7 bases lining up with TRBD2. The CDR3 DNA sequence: TGTGCCATCAGACCGAGCGGGGAGCTCACCGGGGAGCTGTTTTTT. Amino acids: CAIRPSGELTGELFF.